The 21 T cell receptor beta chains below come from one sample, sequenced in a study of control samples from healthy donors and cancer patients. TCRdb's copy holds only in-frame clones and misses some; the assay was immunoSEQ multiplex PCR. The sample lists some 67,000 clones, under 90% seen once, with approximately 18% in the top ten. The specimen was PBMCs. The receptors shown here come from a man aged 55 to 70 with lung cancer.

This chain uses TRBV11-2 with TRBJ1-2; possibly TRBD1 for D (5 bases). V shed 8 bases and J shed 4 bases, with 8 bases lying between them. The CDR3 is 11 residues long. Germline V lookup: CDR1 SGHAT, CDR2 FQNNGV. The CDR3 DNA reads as TGTGCCAGCCAGGGTGCCTATGGCTACACCTTC. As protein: CASQGAYGYTF.

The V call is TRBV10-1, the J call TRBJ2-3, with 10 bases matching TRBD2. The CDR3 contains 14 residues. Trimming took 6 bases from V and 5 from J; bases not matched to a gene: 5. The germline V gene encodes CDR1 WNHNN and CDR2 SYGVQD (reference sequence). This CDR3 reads CASRASGGGDTQYF. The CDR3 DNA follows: TGCGCCAGCAGAGCTAGCGGGGGAGGAGATACGCAGTATTTT.

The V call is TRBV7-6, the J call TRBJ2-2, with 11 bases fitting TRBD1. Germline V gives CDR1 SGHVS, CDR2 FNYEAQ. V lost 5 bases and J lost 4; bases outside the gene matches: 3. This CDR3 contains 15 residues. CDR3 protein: CASSQGQGGTGELFF. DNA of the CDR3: TGTGCCAGCAGCCAGGGACAGGGGGGCACCGGGGAGCTGTTTTTT.

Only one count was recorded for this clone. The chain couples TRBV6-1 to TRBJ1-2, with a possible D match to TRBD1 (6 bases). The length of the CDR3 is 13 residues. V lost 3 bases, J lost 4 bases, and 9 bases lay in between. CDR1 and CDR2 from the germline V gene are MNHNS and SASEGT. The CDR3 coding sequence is TGTGCCAGCAGTGAGACAGGCCCCTATGGCTACACCTTC. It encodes CASSETGPYGYTF.

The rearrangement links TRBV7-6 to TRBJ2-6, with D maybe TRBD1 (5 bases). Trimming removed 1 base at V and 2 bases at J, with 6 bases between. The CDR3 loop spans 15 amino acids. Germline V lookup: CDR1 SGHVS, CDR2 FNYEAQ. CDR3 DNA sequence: TGTGCCAGCAGCTTAGTAGGGGCTGGGGCCAACGTCCTGACTTTC. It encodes CASSLVGAGANVLTF.

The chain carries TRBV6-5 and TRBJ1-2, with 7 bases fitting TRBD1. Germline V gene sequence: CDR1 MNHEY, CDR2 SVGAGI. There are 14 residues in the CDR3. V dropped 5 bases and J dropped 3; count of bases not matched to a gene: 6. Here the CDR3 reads CASSTAGTDYGYTF. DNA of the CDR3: TGTGCCAGCAGTACCGCCGGGACAGACTATGGCTACACCTTC.

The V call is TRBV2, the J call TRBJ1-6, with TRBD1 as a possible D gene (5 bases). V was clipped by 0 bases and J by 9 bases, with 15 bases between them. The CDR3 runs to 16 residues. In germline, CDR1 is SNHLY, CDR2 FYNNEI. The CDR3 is CASSEAGGNTGSPLHF. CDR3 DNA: TGTGCCAGCAGTGAAGCTGGAGGCAACACAGGTTCACCCCTCCACTTT. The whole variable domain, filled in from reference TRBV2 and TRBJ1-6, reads EPEVTQTPSHQVTQMGQEVILRCVPISNHLYFYWYRQILGQKVEFLVSFYNNEISEKSEIFDDQFSVERPDGSNFTLKIRSTKLEDSAMYFCASSEAGGNTGSPLHFGNGTRLTVT.

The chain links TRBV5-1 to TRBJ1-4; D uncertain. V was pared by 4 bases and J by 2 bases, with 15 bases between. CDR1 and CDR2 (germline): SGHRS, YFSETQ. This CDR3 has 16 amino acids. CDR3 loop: CASSPPEGTTNEKLFF. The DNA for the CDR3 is TGCGCCAGCAGCCCCCCAGAGGGAACGACTAATGAAAAACTGTTTTTT.

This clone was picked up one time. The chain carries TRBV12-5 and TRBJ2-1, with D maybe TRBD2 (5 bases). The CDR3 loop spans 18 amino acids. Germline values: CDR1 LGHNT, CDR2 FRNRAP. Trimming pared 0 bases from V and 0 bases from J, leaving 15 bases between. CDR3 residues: CASGLVRDGEHSYNEQFF. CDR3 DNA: TGTGCTAGTGGTTTGGTACGGGATGGAGAGCACTCCTACAATGAGCAGTTCTTC.

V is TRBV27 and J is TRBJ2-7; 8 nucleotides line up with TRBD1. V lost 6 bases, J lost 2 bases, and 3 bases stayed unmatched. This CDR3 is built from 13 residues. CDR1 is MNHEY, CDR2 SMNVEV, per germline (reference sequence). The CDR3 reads CASSDRGAYEQYF. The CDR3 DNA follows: TGTGCCAGCAGCGACAGGGGAGCCTACGAGCAGTACTTC.

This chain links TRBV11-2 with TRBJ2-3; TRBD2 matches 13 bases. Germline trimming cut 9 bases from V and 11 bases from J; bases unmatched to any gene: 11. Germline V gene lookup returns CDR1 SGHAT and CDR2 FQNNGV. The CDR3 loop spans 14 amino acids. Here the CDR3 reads CASSTSGGPRGQYF. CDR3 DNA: TGTGCCAGTTCGACTAGCGGGGGGCCTAGGGGGCAGTATTTT.

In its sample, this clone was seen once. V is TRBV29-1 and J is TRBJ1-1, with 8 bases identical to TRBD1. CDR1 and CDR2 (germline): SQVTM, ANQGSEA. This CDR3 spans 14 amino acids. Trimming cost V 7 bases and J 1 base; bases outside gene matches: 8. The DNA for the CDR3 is TGCAGCGGAACCGGACAGGGCGCGAACACTGAAGCTTTCTTT. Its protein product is CSGTGQGANTEAFF.

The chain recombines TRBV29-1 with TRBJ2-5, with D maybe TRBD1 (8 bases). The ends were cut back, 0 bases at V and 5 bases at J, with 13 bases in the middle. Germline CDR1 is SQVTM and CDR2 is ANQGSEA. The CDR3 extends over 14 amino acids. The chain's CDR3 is CSVEDRGREETQYF. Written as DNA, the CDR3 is TGCAGCGTTGAAGACAGGGGGCGGGAGGAGACCCAGTACTTC.

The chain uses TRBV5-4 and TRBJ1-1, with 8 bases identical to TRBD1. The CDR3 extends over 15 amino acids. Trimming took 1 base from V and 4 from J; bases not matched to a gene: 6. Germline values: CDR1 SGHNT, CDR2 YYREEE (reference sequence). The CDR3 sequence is CASSLQGARGTEAFF. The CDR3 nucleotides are TGTGCCAGCAGCTTGCAGGGGGCAAGAGGCACTGAAGCTTTCTTT. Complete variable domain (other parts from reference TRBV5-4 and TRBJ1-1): ETGVTQSPTHLIKTRGQQVTLRCSSQSGHNTVSWYQQALGQGPQFIFQYYREEENGRGNFPPRFSGLQFPNYSSELNVNALELDDSALYLCASSLQGARGTEAFFGQGTRLTVV.

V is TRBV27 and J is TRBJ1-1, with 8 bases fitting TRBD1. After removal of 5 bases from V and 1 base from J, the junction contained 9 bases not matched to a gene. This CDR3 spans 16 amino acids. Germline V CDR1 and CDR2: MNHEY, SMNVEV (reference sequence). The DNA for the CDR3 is TGTGCCAGCAGTCAACGGACAGGGTGGGAGAACACTGAAGCTTTCTTT. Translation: CASSQRTGWENTEAFF.

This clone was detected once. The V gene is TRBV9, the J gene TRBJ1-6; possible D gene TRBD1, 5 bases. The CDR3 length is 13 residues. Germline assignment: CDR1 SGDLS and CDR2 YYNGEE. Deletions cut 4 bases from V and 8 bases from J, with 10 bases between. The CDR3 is CASSTGRDSPLHF. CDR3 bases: TGTGCCAGCAGCACGGGACGCGATTCACCCCTCCACTTT.

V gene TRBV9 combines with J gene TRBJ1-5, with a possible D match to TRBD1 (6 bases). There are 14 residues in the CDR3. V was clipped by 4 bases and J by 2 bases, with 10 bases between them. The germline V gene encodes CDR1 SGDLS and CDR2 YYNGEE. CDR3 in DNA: TGTGCCAGCAGCCCAGGGGACGGCAATCAGCCCCAGCATTTT. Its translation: CASSPGDGNQPQHF.

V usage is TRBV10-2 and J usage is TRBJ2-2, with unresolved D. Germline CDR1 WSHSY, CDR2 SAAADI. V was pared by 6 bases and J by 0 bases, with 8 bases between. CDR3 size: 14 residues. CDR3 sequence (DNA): TGCGCCAGCAGACAAGGGCCGAACACCGGGGAGCTGTTTTTT. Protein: CASRQGPNTGELFF.

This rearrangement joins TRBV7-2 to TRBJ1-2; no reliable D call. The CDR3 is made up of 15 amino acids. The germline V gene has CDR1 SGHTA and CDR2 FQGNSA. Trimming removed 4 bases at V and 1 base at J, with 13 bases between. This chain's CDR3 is CASSSDSFYNYGYTF. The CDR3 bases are TGTGCCAGCAGCTCCGACTCGTTTTATAACTATGGCTACACCTTC.

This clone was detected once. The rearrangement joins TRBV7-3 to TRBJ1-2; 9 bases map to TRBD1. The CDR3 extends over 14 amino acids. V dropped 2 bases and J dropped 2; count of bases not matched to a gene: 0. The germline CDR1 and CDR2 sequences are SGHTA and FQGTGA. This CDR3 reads CASSLGQGNYGYTF. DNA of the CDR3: TGTGCCAGCAGCTTAGGACAGGGGAACTATGGCTACACCTTC. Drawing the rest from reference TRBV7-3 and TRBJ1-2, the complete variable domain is GAGVSQTPSNKVTEKGKYVELRCDPISGHTALYWYRQSLGQGPEFLIYFQGTGAADDSGLPNDRFFAVRPEGSVSTLKIQRTERGDSAVYLCASSLGQGNYGYTFGSGTRLTVV.

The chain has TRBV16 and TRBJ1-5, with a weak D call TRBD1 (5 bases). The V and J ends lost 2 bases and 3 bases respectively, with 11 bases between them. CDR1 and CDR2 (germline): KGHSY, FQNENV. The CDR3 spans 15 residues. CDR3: CASSQARGDNQPQHF. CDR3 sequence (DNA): TGTGCCAGCAGCCAAGCGCGAGGGGACAATCAGCCCCAGCATTTT.